The 17 T cell receptor beta chains in this list originate from one sample, sequenced in a study of cytomegalovirus exposure and HLA in healthy donors. PCR amplification relied on 60 Vbeta primers (plus 13 Jbeta primers). The table came from immunoSEQ multiplex PCR; TCRdb's copy has only in-frame clones and leaves some out. The sample shows 87,000 or so clones, 6.5% to 8% of them seen only once. Sequencing was done on a sample of PBMCs. The origin of the receptors is a man aged 50 or older in good health and CMV-seronegative.

This clone has a handful of counts. The chain is built from TRBV2 and TRBJ2-1, with 11 nucleotides matching TRBD2. CDR1 is SNHLY, CDR2 FYNNEI, per germline. Losses at the gene ends were 10 bases for V and 4 bases for J; bases not matched to a gene: 6. CDR3 length: 14 residues. The CDR3 region is CAIGRLAGYNEQFF. The DNA of the CDR3 is TGTGCCATCGGAAGACTAGCGGGGTACAATGAGCAGTTCTTC.

This clone occurred a few times. This chain connects TRBV6-1 to TRBJ2-7; maybe TRBD2 (6 bases). Trimming removed 1 base from V and 6 bases from J, with 13 bases in between. The germline V gene has CDR1 MNHNS and CDR2 SASEGT. The CDR3 length is 14 residues. This CDR3 reads CASSEGGTRGEQYF. In nucleotides, the CDR3 is TGTGCCAGCAGTGAAGGAGGGACTCGTGGCGAGCAGTACTTC.

This clone came up a few times. This chain connects TRBV10-3 to TRBJ2-2; D is unclear. Trimming removed 4 bases at V and 0 bases at J, with 9 bases between. The CDR3 is 15 residues long. Looked up from germline, CDR1 is ENHRY and CDR2 is SYGVKD. As DNA, the CDR3 is TGTGCCATCAGTGTCAGGAATGCGAACACCGGGGAGCTGTTTTTT. Protein: CAISVRNANTGELFF.

This clone was counted a few times. The CDR3 DNA is TGTGCCAGCAGCTCCTCCGGGACAGGGGGCTACACCTTC. Residues: CASSSSGTGGYTF. This rearrangement joins TRBV11-2 to TRBJ1-2, with TRBD1 identical over 9 bases. V lost 4 bases to trimming and J lost 8 bases; unmatched junction nucleotides: 5. The CDR3 is made up of 13 amino acids. Germline V gene lookup returns CDR1 SGHAT and CDR2 FQNNGV. Drawing the rest from reference TRBV11-2 and TRBJ1-2, the complete variable domain is EAGVAQSPRYKIIEKRQSVAFWCNPISGHATLYWYQQILGQGPKLLIQFQNNGVVDDSQLPKDRFSAERLKGVDSTLKIQPAKLEDSAVYLCASSSSGTGGYTFGSGTRLTVV.

This clone was detected a few times. Germline and junction disagree at one end, which may indicate a read error. This chain joins TRBV5-1 and TRBJ1-4, with 9 bases identical to TRBD1. This CDR3 has 16 residues. The germline gives CDR1 SGHRS, CDR2 YFSETQ. The CDR3 spells CAGSQPDRGANEKLFF. Here the CDR3 DNA reads TGCGCCGGCAGCCAGCCCGACAGGGGGGCTAATGAAAAACTGTTTTTT.

A few counts support this clone. J is TRBJ2-5 and V is TRBV28; TRBD2 matches 9 bases. CDR1 is MDHEN, CDR2 SYDVKM, per germline. The V and J ends lost 2 bases and 5 bases, in that order; junction bases with no gene match: 3. This CDR3 has 14 residues. DNA for the CDR3: TGTGCCAGCAGTTTAGGCGGGAGGGAGGAGACCCAGTACTTC. Translation: CASSLGGREETQYF.

The J gene is TRBJ1-1, the V gene TRBV28; D gene uncertain. The V gene lost 6 bases and the J gene lost 5 bases, with 16 bases spanning the gap. The CDR3 runs 14 residues. CDR1 and CDR2 (germline): MDHEN, SYDVKM. DNA for the CDR3: TGTGCCAGCAGGTTGGGGAGGGTGGGAACTGAAGCTTTCTTT. Its translation: CASRLGRVGTEAFF.

This sequence joins TRBV6-5 and TRBJ2-1; 7 nucleotides align to TRBD1. Germline V lookup: CDR1 MNHEY, CDR2 SVGAGI. V gave up 4 bases and J gave up 10 bases; unmatched junction bases: 4. The CDR3 covers 12 residues. The CDR3 sequence: CASSSRGREQFF. The CDR3 region has the DNA TGTGCCAGCAGTTCGAGGGGGCGGGAGCAGTTCTTC.

This clone came up a few times. The chain carries TRBV7-6 and TRBJ2-7; D may be TRBD1 (7 bases). Looked up from germline, CDR1 is SGHVS and CDR2 is FNYEAQ. Trimming cost V 3 bases and J 0 bases, with 18 bases left between them. The CDR3 contains 17 residues. CDR3 residues: CASSFGQAFGSSYEQYF. Written as DNA, the CDR3 is TGTGCCAGCAGCTTTGGACAGGCCTTCGGGAGCTCCTACGAGCAGTACTTC.

This clone showed up just a few times. This rearrangement joins TRBV7-8 to TRBJ2-1; D is unclear. The CDR3 runs to 14 residues. V was trimmed by 3 bases and J by 9 bases, leaving 15 bases between them. CDR1 and CDR2 from the germline V gene are SGHVS and FQNEAQ. This CDR3 reads CASSLGLWVAEQFF. The DNA of the CDR3 is TGTGCCAGCAGCTTGGGCTTATGGGTGGCTGAGCAGTTCTTC.

V is TRBV5-1 and J is TRBJ2-2; 7 bases match TRBD1. The CDR3 extends over 14 amino acids. Germline V gives CDR1 SGHRS, CDR2 YFSETQ. V shed 6 bases, J shed 4 bases, and the junction held 6 bases outside the gene matches. CDR3 sequence: CASTQGTVTGELFF. The CDR3 bases are TGCGCCAGCACCCAAGGGACAGTCACCGGGGAGCTGTTTTTT.

This clone turned up a few times. The V call is TRBV15, the J call TRBJ1-1; TRBD1 might be the D (5 bases). Looked up from germline, CDR1 is LNHNV and CDR2 is YYDKDF (reference sequence). CDR3 length: 14 residues. The V gene lost 1 base and the J gene lost 4 bases, with 10 bases spanning the gap. CDR3 DNA: TGTGCCACCAGCAGAGGGGGCTGGGGCACTGAAGCTTTCTTT. It translates to CATSRGGWGTEAFF.

This clone was counted a few times. V gene TRBV5-1 combines with J gene TRBJ1-5; 11 bases are a match to TRBD1. V dropped 3 bases and J dropped 7; count of bases not matched to a gene: 0. CDR1 and CDR2 (germline): SGHRS, YFSETQ. The CDR3 has 13 residues. The CDR3 DNA reads as TGCGCCAGCAGCTGGGACAGGGGGCAGCCCCAGCATTTT. Translation gives CASSWDRGQPQHF.

This clone was recorded a few times. The chain is built from TRBV29-1 and TRBJ2-5, with 8 nucleotides matching TRBD2. The CDR3 is 14 amino acids. The germline V gene has CDR1 SQVTM and CDR2 ANQGSEA. V was clipped by 4 bases and J by 4 bases; unmatched bases: 8. CDR3 amino acids: CSVGGAGGGETQYF. CDR3 nucleotide sequence: TGCAGCGTTGGGGGGGCGGGGGGTGGAGAGACCCAGTACTTC.

In this sample, this clone turned up a few times. V is TRBV10-1 and J is TRBJ1-2, with D perhaps matching TRBD1 (5 bases). V lost 2 bases and J lost 5, with 36 bases in between. The CDR3 spans 22 residues. Germline CDR1 reads WNHNN; CDR2 reads SYGVQD (reference sequence). The CDR3 sequence: CASSELVVPAVFISRTQYGYTF. The CDR3 nucleotides read TGCGCCAGCAGTGAGCTCGTGGTTCCTGCCGTTTTTATCTCCCGGACACAATATGGCTACACCTTC.

In its sample, this clone was seen a few times. The V call is TRBV4-3, the J call TRBJ2-7, with D possibly TRBD1 on 5 matching bases. CDR1 and CDR2 (germline): LGHNA, YSLEER. The CDR3 consists of 15 residues. V dropped 0 bases and J dropped 4 bases, with 13 bases sitting between them. The CDR3 coding sequence is TGCGCCAGCAGCCAAGATAGGGGCGAAGGTTACGAGCAGTACTTC. Translated: CASSQDRGEGYEQYF.

This clone was observed a handful of times. The chain carries TRBV2 and TRBJ2-3, with D perhaps TRBD2 (5 bases). Trimming took 7 bases from V and 3 from J, leaving 11 bases between them. This CDR3 has 13 residues. From germline, CDR1 is SNHLY and CDR2 FYNNEI. For the CDR3, the DNA is TGTGCCAGCATGAGACTATCAACAGATACGCAGTATTTT. Encoded protein: CASMRLSTDTQYF.